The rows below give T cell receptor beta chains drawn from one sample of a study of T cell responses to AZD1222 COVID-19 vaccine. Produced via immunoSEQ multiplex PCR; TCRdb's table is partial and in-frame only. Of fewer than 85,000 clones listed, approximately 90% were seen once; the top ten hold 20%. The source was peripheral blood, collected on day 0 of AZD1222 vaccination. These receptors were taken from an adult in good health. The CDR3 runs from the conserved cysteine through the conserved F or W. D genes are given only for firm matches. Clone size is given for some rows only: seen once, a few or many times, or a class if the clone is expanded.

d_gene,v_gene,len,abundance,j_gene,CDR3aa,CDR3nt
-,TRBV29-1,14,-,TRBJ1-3,CSVEQESSGNTIYF,TGCAGCGTTGAACAGGAGAGCTCTGGAAACACCATATATTTT
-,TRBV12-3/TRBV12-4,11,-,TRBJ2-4,CASSLAGPQYF,TGTGCCAGCAGTTTAGCGGGACCCCAGTACTTC
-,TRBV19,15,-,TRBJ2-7,CASSAADGFPYEQYF,TGTGCCAGTAGTGCGGCGGACGGATTCCCCTACGAGCAGTACTTC
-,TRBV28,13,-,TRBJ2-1,CASSLGTTNEQFF,TGTGCCAGCAGTTTGGGGACAACAAATGAGCAGTTCTTC
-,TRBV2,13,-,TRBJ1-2,CASSRLANYGYTF,TGTGCCAGCAGTCGTTTGGCTAACTATGGCTACACCTTC
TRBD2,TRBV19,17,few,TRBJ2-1,CASSIDRRLAVSDEQFF,TGTGCCAGTAGTATAGATCGGCGGCTAGCGGTCTCAGATGAGCAGTTCTTC
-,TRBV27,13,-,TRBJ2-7,CASSYDRWYEQYF,TGTGCCAGCAGCTATGACAGGTGGTACGAGCAGTACTTC
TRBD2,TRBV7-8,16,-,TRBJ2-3,CASSLAASGRTDTQYF,TGTGCCAGCAGCTTAGCGGCTAGCGGGAGGACAGATACGCAGTATTTT
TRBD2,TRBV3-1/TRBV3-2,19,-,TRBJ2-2,CASSRLRTSGRALSGELFF,TGTGCCAGCAGCCGTCTCCGGACTAGCGGGAGGGCTCTGTCCGGGGAGCTGTTTTTT
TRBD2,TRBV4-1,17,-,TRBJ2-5,CASSPLLGLAGQETQYF,TGCGCCAGCAGCCCCTTATTAGGACTAGCGGGACAAGAGACCCAGTACTTC
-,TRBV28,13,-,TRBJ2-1,CASSLRPYNEQFF,TGTGCCAGCAGCCTCAGACCCTACAATGAGCAGTTCTTC
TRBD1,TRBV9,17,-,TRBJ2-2,CASSPTSDRANTGELFF,TGTGCCAGCAGCCCCACCTCTGACAGGGCGAACACCGGGGAGCTGTTTTTT
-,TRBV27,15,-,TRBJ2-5,CASSLLGQADETQYF,TGTGCCAGCAGTTTATTGGGGCAGGCAGACGAGACCCAGTACTTC
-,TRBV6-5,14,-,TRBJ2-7,CASSYSKGGYEQYF,TGTGCCAGCAGTTACTCGAAGGGGGGCTACGAGCAGTACTTC
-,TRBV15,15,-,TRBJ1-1,CATSRAAAENTEAFF,TGTGCCACCAGCAGAGCTGCAGCTGAGAACACTGAAGCTTTCTTT
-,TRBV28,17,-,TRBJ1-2,CASSLSTSGRTNYGYTF,TGTGCCAGCAGTTTGTCCACGAGCGGCCGAACTAACTATGGCTACACCTTC
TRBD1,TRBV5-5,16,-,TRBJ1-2,CASSQDRASLNYGYTF,TGTGCCAGCAGCCAGGACAGGGCTAGCCTTAACTATGGCTACACCTTC
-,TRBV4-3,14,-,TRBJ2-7,CASSQGLGTYEQYF,TGCGCCAGCAGCCAAGGCCTCGGAACCTACGAGCAGTACTTC
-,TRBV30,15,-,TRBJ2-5,CAWSVLMGGGETQYF,TGTGCCTGGAGTGTACTAATGGGGGGCGGCGAGACCCAGTACTTC
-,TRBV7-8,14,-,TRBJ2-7,CASSPQTVSYEQYF,TGTGCCAGCAGCCCTCAGACAGTCTCCTACGAGCAGTACTTC
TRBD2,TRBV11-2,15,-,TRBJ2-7,CASSLALAGFYEQYF,TGTGCCAGCAGCTTAGCCCTAGCGGGGTTCTACGAGCAGTACTTC
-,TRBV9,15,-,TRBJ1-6,CASSVVPGVNSPLHF,TGTGCCAGCAGCGTAGTTCCGGGTGTGAATTCACCCCTCCACTTT
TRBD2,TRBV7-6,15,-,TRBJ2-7,CASSQTSGNTYEQYF,TGTGCCAGCAGCCAGACTAGCGGGAACACCTACGAGCAGTACTTC
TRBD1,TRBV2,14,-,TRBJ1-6,CASLGDRDNSPLHF,TGTGCCAGCCTTGGGGACAGGGATAATTCACCCCTCCACTTT
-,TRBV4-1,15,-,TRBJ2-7,CASSQTLAFGYEQYF,TGCGCCAGCAGCCAGACACTAGCTTTTGGCTACGAGCAGTACTTC
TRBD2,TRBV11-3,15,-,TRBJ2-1,CASAEGTSDYNEQFF,TGTGCCAGTGCCGAGGGGACTAGCGACTACAATGAGCAGTTCTTC
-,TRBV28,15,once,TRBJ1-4,CASSLEDRLNEKLFF,TGTGCCAGCAGTTTGGAGGACCGACTAAATGAAAAACTGTTTTTT
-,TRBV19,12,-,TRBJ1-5,CASSIVNQPQHF,TGTGCCAGTAGTATAGTGAATCAGCCCCAGCATTTT
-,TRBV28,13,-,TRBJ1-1,CASTSGDNTEAFF,TGTGCCAGCACTTCCGGGGATAACACTGAAGCTTTCTTT
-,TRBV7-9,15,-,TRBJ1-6,CASSLSGTGNSPLHF,TGTGCCAGCAGCTTATCTGGGACGGGGAATTCACCCCTCCACTTT
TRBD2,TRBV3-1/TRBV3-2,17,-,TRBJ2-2,CASSPSGLAGRTGELFF,TGTGCCAGCAGCCCATCGGGACTAGCGGGTCGAACCGGGGAGCTGTTTTTT
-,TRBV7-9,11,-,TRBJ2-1,CASSRFPEQFF,TGTGCCAGCAGCCGCTTTCCTGAGCAGTTCTTC
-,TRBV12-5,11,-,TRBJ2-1,CASGLGDEQFF,TGTGCTAGTGGTTTGGGAGATGAGCAGTTCTTC
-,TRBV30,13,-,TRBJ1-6,CAWTGLVNSPLHF,TGTGCCTGGACAGGGTTGGTTAATTCACCCCTCCACTTT
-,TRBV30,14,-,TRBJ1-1,CAWSQRSWGTEAFF,TGTGCCTGGAGCCAGAGGTCGTGGGGCACTGAAGCTTTCTTT
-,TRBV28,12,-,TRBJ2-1,CASKFFGREQFF,TGTGCCAGCAAATTCTTTGGGCGGGAGCAGTTCTTC
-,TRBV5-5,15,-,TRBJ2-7,CASSLGRVSSYEQYF,TGTGCCAGCAGCTTGGGCAGGGTCAGCTCCTACGAGCAGTACTTC
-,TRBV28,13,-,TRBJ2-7,CAAFGAGTYEQYF,TGTGCCGCGTTCGGGGCGGGAACCTACGAGCAGTACTTC
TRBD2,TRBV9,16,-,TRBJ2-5,CASSVRSSGGQETQYF,TGTGCCAGCAGCGTAAGGTCTAGCGGGGGACAAGAGACCCAGTACTTC
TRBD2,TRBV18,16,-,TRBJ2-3,CASSPPAGGLTDTQYF,TGTGCCAGCTCACCACCCGCGGGGGGATTAACAGATACGCAGTATTTT
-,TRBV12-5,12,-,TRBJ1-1,CASGTTGTEAFF,TGTGCTAGTGGAACGACAGGCACTGAAGCTTTCTTT
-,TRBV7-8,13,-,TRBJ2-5,CASSFAGQETQYF,TGTGCCAGCAGCTTCGCAGGGCAAGAGACCCAGTACTTC
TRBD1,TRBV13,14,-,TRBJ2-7,CASSSDRGPYEQYF,TGTGCCAGCAGCTCAGACAGGGGGCCCTACGAGCAGTACTTC
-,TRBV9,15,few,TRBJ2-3,CASSVLGVVTDTQYF,TGTGCCAGCAGCGTACTTGGGGTCGTCACAGATACGCAGTATTTT
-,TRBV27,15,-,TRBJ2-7,CASSPQTGYSYEQYF,TGTGCCAGCAGTCCCCAAACAGGGTATTCCTACGAGCAGTACTTC
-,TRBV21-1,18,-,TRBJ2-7,CASSKVNRDRRGIYEQYF,TGTGCCAGCAGCAAAGTTAACAGGGACCGACGGGGAATATACGAGCAGTACTTC
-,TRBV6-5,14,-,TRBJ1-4,CASRRGGKGEKLFF,TGTGCCAGCAGACGGGGAGGGAAAGGGGAAAAACTGTTTTTT
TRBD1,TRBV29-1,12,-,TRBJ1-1,CSVRDRDIEAFF,TGCAGCGTTCGGGACAGAGATATTGAAGCTTTCTTT
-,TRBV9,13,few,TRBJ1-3,CASRGGSGNTIYF,TGTGCCAGCCGAGGGGGCTCTGGAAACACCATATATTTT
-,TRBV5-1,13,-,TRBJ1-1,CASSYGAGTEAFF,TGCGCCAGCAGCTATGGGGCCGGCACTGAAGCTTTCTTT
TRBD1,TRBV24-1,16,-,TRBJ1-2,CATSGPGQGTNYGYTF,TGTGCCACCAGTGGGCCTGGACAGGGGACTAACTATGGCTACACCTTC
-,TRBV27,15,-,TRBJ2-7,CASSRNTDPTYEQYF,TGTGCCAGCAGCCGCAACACGGACCCGACCTACGAGCAGTACTTC
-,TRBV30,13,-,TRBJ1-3,CAWRGDSGNTIYF,TGTGCCTGGCGTGGGGACTCTGGAAACACCATATATTTT